This TCR beta chain was sequenced for a study of T cells in localized non-small cell lung cancer. Findings and caveats of the study: Adjacent lung tissue had a median roughly 62 of the top 100 clones found in the tumor. Highest T cell clonality was seen in uninvolved adjacent lung, surpassing that measured in tumor. Longer overall survival was linked to higher blood T cell density. Sequencing covered just one tumor region, so heterogeneity cannot be ruled out.

Notes on this clone: The antigen is undetermined.

Here immunoSEQ multiplex PCR was the method, and the copy in TCRdb shows in-frame clones only, minus some. The repertoire holds some 140,000 clones, with about 90% as singletons. CDR3 size: 14 residues. The V and J ends lost 7 bases and 2 bases, in that order; junction bases with no gene match: 6. Germline lookup yields CDR1 MNHEY and CDR2 SVGAGI. This specimen consisted of peripheral blood, obtained before any cancer treatment. This receptor was taken from a female donor aged 60 or older with stage I lung adenocarcinoma. The chain links TRBV6-5 to TRBJ2-7; 9 positions match TRBD2. The chain's CDR3 is CASTNAGGPYEQYF. CDR3 coding DNA: TGTGCCAGCACGAATGCGGGAGGGCCCTACGAGCAGTACTTC.